The 13 T cell receptor beta chains listed next were all sequenced from one sample in a study of T cells after yellow fever vaccination. MiXCR was run by TCRdb on the 5' RACE reads, yielding one entry per CDR3 protein. Among around 250,000 distinct CDR3 sequences, 6.9% were seen once, and the ten largest hold roughly 0.9%. This specimen consisted of CD4+ T cells sorted from PBMCs, obtained 15 days after the yellow fever booster vaccination. Receptor source: a man aged 30 to 45 who received the YFV17D yellow fever vaccine.

This clonotype was recorded a few times. The rearrangement links TRBV4-2 to TRBJ2-1, with 9 bases aligning to TRBD1. Germline trimming cut 4 bases from V and 8 bases from J; bases unmatched to any gene: 15. Germline V gene data show CDR1 as LGHNA and CDR2 as YNFKEQ. CDR3 length: 17 amino acids. The CDR3 sequence is CASSLLTGGNNPDEQFF. In DNA, the CDR3 is TGTGCCAGCAGCCTTTTAACAGGGGGCAATAATCCGGATGAGCAGTTCTTC.

This clonotype was detected ten times or more. The V and J genes are TRBV20-1 and TRBJ2-5; perhaps TRBD2 as D (5 bases). Germline assignment: CDR1 DFQATT and CDR2 SNEGSKA (reference sequence). This CDR3 is 13 amino acids long. V dropped 2 bases and J dropped 3 bases, with 10 bases sitting between them. CDR3: CSARSGKKETQYF. In DNA form, the CDR3 reads TGCAGTGCTAGATCGGGAAAAAAAGAGACCCAGTACTTC.

V and J are TRBV18 and TRBJ2-2; D is ambiguous. The germline V gene encodes CDR1 KGHSH and CDR2 LQKENI. The V end lost 3 bases, the J end lost 0 bases, and 11 bases lay between the germline ends. The CDR3 sequence is 16 residues long. CDR3 amino acids: CASSPQRQANTGELFF. The DNA for the CDR3 is TGTGCCAGCTCACCGCAGCGCCAGGCGAACACCGGGGAGCTGTTTTTT. The full variable domain, rest sourced from reference TRBV18 and TRBJ2-2, is NAGVMQNPRHLVRRRGQEARLRCSPMKGHSHVYWYRQLPEEGLKFMVYLQKENIIDESGMPKERFSAEFPKEGPSILRIQQVVRGDSAAYFCASSPQRQANTGELFFGEGSRLTVL.

This clonotype was found many times. The CDR3 loop is CSARPGINTEAFF. The CDR3 DNA reads as TGCAGTGCTAGACCGGGTATTAACACTGAAGCTTTCTTT. The chain is built from TRBV20-1 and TRBJ1-1; D remains unclear. The CDR3 consists of 13 residues. The germline V and J ends were trimmed by 2 bases and 2 bases, with 9 bases remaining between them. The germline V gene encodes CDR1 DFQATT and CDR2 SNEGSKA (reference sequence).

Here the CDR3 reads CASSYGTSFYEQYF. DNA of the CDR3: TGTGCCAGCAGTTACGGGACTAGTTTCTACGAGCAGTACTTC. The chain has TRBV6-5 and TRBJ2-7; 8 bases fit TRBD2. With V trimmed by 2 bases and J by 3 bases, 3 bases remained unmatched. Per germline, CDR1 MNHEY and CDR2 SVGAGI. The CDR3 runs 14 residues.

This clonotype has more than one count but fewer than ten. The V gene is TRBV2, the J gene TRBJ1-5; D call uncertain. Germline-derived CDR1 and CDR2 are SNHLY and FYNNEI. Trimming left V 5 bases short and J 7 bases short, with 15 bases between. The CDR3 sequence is 14 residues long. CDR3 region: CASSQGGRQQPQHF. CDR3 nucleotide sequence: TGTGCCAGCAGTCAAGGTGGGCGCCAGCAGCCCCAGCATTTT.

The sample holds many counts of this clonotype. This rearrangement joins TRBV11-2 to TRBJ2-7; a weak D match, TRBD2 (6 bases). The germline V and J ends were trimmed by 5 bases and 2 bases, with 16 bases remaining between them. Germline V gives CDR1 SGHAT, CDR2 FQNNGV. The CDR3 is made up of 15 amino acids. Written as DNA, the CDR3 is TGTGCCAGCAGCATAACGACTAGTACAACCTACGAGCAGTACTTC. Translating gives CASSITTSTTYEQYF.

The gene calls are TRBV15 and TRBJ2-5, with D perhaps TRBD1 or TRBD2 (5 bases each). The germline gives CDR1 LNHNV, CDR2 YYDKDF (reference sequence). The CDR3 runs 15 residues. The V and J ends lost 1 base and 5 bases respectively, with 14 bases between them. The CDR3 reads CATSRGGAGGETQYF. CDR3 nucleotides: TGTGCCACCAGCAGAGGTGGGGCCGGCGGGGAGACCCAGTACTTC.

Many counts were recorded for this clonotype. This chain links TRBV7-3 with TRBJ2-3; 7 nucleotides match TRBD2. The junction had 3 bases not matched to a gene; V was cut back by 1 base and J by 2 bases. CDR1 SGHTA and CDR2 FQGTGA come from the germline V gene. The CDR3 contains 15 residues. The CDR3 protein is CASSLNGLVTDTQYF. DNA for the CDR3: TGTGCCAGCAGCTTAAATGGACTAGTCACAGATACGCAGTATTTT.

This clonotype appeared many times. The genes are TRBV29-1 and TRBJ2-5; 7 bases align to TRBD2. J was trimmed by 3 bases and V by 4 bases; bases with no gene match: 2. CDR3 length: 12 residues. In germline, CDR1 is SQVTM, CDR2 ANQGSEA. CDR3: CSVVSGKETQYF. DNA of the CDR3: TGCAGCGTTGTAAGCGGGAAAGAGACCCAGTACTTC.

V usage is TRBV6-2 or TRBV6-3 and J usage is TRBJ2-7; 10 bases match TRBD2. This CDR3 contains 16 residues. CDR1 and CDR2 from the germline V gene are MNHEY and SVGEGT. Trimming cost V 3 bases and J 2 bases; bases outside gene matches: 7. This CDR3 is CASSYNPSGGAYEQYF. CDR3 bases: TGTGCCAGCAGTTATAATCCTAGCGGGGGAGCCTACGAGCAGTACTTC.

This clonotype showed up many times. The genes are TRBV11-3 and TRBJ2-3, with 12 bases identical to TRBD2. The CDR3 has 21 residues. Trimming took 1 base from V and 4 from J; bases not matched to a gene: 18. CDR1 is SGHNT, CDR2 YENEEA, per germline. As DNA, the CDR3 is TGTGCCAGCAGCTTAGTCCCTCGCTTCCTTTCACTAGCGGGAGGTCCAGATACGCAGTATTTT. Translated, it gives CASSLVPRFLSLAGGPDTQYF.

This chain links TRBV3-1 with TRBJ2-1, with D possibly matching TRBD2 (5 bases). Germline values: CDR1 LGHDT, CDR2 YNNKEL (reference sequence). This CDR3 is built from 13 residues. Trimming removed 3 bases at V and 9 bases at J, with 12 bases between. DNA for the CDR3: TGTGCCAGCAGCCAGGATAACGGGGTTGAGCAGTTCTTC. Amino acids: CASSQDNGVEQFF.